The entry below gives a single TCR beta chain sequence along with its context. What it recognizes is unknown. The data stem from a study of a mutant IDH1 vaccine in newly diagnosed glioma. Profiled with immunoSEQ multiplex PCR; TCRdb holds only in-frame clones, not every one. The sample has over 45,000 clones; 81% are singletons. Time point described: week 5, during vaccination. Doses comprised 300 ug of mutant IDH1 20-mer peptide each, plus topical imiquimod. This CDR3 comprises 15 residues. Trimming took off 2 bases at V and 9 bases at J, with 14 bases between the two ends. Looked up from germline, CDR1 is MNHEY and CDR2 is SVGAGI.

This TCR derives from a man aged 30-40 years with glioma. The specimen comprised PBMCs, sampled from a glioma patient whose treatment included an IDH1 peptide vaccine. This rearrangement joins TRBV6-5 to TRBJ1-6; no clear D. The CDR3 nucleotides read TGTGCCAGCAGTTACGAGGCAGGATCGGGTTCACCCCTCCACTTT. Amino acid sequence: CASSYEAGSGSPLHF.